Ten or more counts support the clone carrying this TCR beta chain. As for time point: newly diagnosed GD, antithyroid drugs for less than 3 months. From RNA extracted from PBMCs, the TCR library was made. Library construction for TCR beta used iRepertoire HTBI primers and Arm-PCR of CDR3 regions. Using its own MiXCR run on the multiplex PCR reads, TCRdb lists one record per CDR3 protein. This sample has 620,000 or so distinct CDR3 sequences; about 16% occur once, and the top ten carry 15% to 20%. The data were obtained in a study of regulatory T cells in long-lasting Graves disease. The CDR3 length is 14 residues. V dropped 7 bases and J dropped 3 bases, with 13 bases sitting between them. Germline CDR1 is SNHLY and CDR2 is FYNNEI. This sample also appeared in a second study, on T cells in Graves' hyperthyroidism and ophthalmopathy.

The sequence was collected from a woman in her thirties with Graves disease. The specimen was peripheral blood mononuclear cells (PBMCs), collected at new diagnosis, from a patient treated with antithyroid drugs. The gene calls are TRBV2 and TRBJ1-3; the D is unclear. CDR3 DNA sequence: TGTGCCAGCAAGCTGGGAGGATTTGGAAACACCATATATTTT. Its translation: CASKLGGFGNTIYF. Full variable domain (outside the CDR3, taken from reference TRBV2 and TRBJ1-3): EPEVTQTPSHQVTQMGQEVILRCVPISNHLYFYWYRQILGQKVEFLVSFYNNEISEKSEIFDDQFSVERPDGSNFTLKIRSTKLEDSAMYFCASKLGGFGNTIYFGEGSWLTVV.